This section outlines one TCR beta chain sequence together with its context. All donors qualified as healthy HIV-negative adults and had experienced no recent acute infections or vaccinations. Only in-frame clones appear in the TCRdb table, and some are missing; sequencing was by immunoSEQ multiplex PCR. Counted here are about 330,000 clones, 74% occurring once; the ten biggest clones make up approximately 10%. This sample is drawn from a study of shared clonotypes between healthy human individuals. The sequencing sample was made of memory CD4+ T cells sorted from blood. Indicated subset: CD45RA-negative fraction. This TCR derives from a man aged 25-40 years in good health.

The CDR3 sequence: CASSESFYNEQFF. The CDR3 coding sequence is TGTGCCAGCAGCGAAAGCTTCTACAATGAGCAGTTCTTC. The chain has TRBV9 and TRBJ2-1, with no clear D. Germline CDR1 reads SGDLS; CDR2 reads YYNGEE. The CDR3 sequence is 13 residues long. V was pared by 3 bases and J by 3 bases, with 7 bases between.